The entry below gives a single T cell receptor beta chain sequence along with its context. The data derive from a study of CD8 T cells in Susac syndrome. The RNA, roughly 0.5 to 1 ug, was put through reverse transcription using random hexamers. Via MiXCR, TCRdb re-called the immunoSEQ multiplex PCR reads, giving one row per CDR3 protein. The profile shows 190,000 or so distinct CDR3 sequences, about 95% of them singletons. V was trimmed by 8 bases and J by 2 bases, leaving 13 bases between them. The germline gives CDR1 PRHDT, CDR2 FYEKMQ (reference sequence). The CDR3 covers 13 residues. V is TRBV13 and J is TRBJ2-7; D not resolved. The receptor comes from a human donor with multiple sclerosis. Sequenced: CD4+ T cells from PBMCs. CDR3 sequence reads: CASSPNGPYEQYF. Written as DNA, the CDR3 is TGTGCCAGCTCTCCTAACGGCCCCTACGAGCAGTACTTC. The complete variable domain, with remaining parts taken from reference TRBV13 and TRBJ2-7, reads AAGVIQSPRHLIKEKRETATLKCYPIPRHDTVYWYQQGPGQDPQFLISFYEKMQSDKGSIPDRFSAQQFSDYHSELNMSSLELGDSALYFCASSPNGPYEQYFGPGTRLTVT.